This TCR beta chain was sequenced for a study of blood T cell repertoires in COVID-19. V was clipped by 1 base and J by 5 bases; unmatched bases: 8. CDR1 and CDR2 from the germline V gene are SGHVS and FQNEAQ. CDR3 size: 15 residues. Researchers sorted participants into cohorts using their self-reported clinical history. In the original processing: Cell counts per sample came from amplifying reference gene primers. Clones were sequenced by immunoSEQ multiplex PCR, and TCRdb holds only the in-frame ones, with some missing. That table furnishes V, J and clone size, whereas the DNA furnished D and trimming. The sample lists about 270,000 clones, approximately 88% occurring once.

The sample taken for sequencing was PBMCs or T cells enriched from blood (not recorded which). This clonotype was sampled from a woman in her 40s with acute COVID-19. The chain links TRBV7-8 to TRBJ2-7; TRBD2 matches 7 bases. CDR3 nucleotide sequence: TGTGCCAGCAGCTTAGATCGGACTAGACGACACGAGCAGTACTTC. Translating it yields CASSLDRTRRHEQYF.